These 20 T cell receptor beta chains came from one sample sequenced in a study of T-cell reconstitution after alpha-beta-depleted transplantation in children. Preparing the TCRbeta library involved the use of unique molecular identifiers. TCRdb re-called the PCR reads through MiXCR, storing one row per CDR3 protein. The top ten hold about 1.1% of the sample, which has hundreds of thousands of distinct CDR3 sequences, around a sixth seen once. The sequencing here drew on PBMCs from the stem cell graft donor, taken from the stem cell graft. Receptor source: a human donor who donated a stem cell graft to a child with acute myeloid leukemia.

This CDR3 reads CASSLSGSGNTIYF. As DNA, the CDR3 is TGTGCCAGCAGTCTTAGTGGTAGTGGAAACACCATATATTTT. This chain joins TRBV7-8 and TRBJ1-3; no reliable D call. CDR1 is SGHVS, CDR2 FQNEAQ, per germline. V was clipped by 6 bases and J by 3 bases, with 12 bases between them. The length of the CDR3 is 14 residues.

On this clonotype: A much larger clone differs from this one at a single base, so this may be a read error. In DNA form, the CDR3 reads TGTGCCAGCAGCTCGACTAGCGGGGACTCCTACAATGTGCAGTTCTTC. It codes for CASSSTSGDSYNVQFF. This chain joins TRBV7-2 and TRBJ2-1, with 11 positions matching TRBD2. This CDR3 region has 16 residues. Germline-derived CDR1 and CDR2 are SGHTA and FQGNSA.

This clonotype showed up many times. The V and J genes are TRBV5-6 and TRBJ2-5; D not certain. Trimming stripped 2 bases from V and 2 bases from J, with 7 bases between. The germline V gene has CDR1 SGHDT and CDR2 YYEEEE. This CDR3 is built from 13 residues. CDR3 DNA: TGTGCCAGCAGCTTACGGCAGCAAGAGACCCAGTACTTC. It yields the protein CASSLRQQETQYF.

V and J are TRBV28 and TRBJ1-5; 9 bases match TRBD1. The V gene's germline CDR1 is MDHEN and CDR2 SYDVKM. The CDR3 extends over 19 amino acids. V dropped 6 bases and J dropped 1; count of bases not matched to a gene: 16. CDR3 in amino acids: CASSYRGLPSPRSNQPQHF. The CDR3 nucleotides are TGTGCCAGCAGCTACAGGGGGCTACCTTCCCCACGGAGCAATCAGCCCCAGCATTTT.

CDR3 bases: TGCAGCGTCTCCTCGGGACTAGCGGGGGGGCGCGGCGATACGCAGTATTTT. The encoded protein is CSVSSGLAGGRGDTQYF. V and J are TRBV29-1 and TRBJ2-3; TRBD2 aligns across 16 bases. J lost 6 bases, V lost 6 bases, and 12 bases had no gene match. Germline V CDR1 and CDR2: SQVTM, ANQGSEA. The CDR3 sequence is 17 residues long.

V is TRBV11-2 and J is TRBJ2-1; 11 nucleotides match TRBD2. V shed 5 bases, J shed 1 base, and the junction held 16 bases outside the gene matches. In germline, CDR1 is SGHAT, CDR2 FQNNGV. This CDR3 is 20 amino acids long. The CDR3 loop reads CASSPGGLSSGGTSYNEQFF. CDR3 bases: TGTGCCAGCAGCCCGGGGGGCCTCTCTAGCGGGGGGACTTCCTACAATGAGCAGTTCTTC.

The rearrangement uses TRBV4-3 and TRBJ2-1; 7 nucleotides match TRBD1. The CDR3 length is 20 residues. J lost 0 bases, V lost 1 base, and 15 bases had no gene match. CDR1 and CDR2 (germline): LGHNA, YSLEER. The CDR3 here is CASSQARSSSTGSSYNEQFF. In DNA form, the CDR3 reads TGCGCCAGCAGCCAAGCTCGAAGTTCCTCGACAGGGAGCTCCTACAATGAGCAGTTCTTC.

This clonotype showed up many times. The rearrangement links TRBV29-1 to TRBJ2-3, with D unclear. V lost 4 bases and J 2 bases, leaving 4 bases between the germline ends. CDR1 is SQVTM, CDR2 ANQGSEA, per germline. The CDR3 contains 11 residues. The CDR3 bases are TGCAGCGTTGGCTACACAGATACGCAGTATTTT. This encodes CSVGYTDTQYF.

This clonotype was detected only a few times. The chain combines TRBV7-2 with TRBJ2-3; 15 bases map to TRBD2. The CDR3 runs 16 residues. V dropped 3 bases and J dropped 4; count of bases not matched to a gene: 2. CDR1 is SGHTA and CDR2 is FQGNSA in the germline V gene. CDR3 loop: CASSLGLAGGADTQYF. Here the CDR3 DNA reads TGTGCCAGCAGCTTGGGACTAGCGGGGGGAGCAGATACGCAGTATTTT.

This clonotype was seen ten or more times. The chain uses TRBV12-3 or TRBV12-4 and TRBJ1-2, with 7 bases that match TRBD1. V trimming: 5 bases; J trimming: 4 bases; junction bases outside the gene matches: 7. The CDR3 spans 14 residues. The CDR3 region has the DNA TGTGCCAGCAGTCTGACAGGGAACAGCTATGGCTACACCTTC. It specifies CASSLTGNSYGYTF.

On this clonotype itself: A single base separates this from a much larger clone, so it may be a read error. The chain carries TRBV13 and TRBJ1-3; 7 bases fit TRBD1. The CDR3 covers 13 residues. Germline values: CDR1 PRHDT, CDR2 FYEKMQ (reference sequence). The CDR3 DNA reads TGTGCCAGCAGCACCGGACAGGAAAACAGCATATATTTT. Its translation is CASSTGQENSIYF.

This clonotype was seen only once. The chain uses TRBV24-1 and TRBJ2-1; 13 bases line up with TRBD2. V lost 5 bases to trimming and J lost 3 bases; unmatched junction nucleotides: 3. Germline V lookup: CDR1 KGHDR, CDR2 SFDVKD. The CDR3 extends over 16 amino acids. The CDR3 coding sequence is TGTGCCACCAGTGGGGGGACTAGCGGGATCTACAATGAGCAGTTCTTC. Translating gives CATSGGTSGIYNEQFF.

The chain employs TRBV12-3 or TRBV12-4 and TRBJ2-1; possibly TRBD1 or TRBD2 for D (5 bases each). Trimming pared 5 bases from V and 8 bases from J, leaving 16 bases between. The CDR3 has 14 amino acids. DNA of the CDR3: TGTGCCAGCAGTCCGGGACCAATGAACTATGAGCAGTTCTTC. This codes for CASSPGPMNYEQFF.

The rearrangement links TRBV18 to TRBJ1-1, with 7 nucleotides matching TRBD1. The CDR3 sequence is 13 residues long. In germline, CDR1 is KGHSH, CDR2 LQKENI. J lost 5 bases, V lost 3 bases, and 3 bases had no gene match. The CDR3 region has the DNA TGTGCCAGCTCACCGGGACAGATGACTGAAGCTTTCTTT. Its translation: CASSPGQMTEAFF.

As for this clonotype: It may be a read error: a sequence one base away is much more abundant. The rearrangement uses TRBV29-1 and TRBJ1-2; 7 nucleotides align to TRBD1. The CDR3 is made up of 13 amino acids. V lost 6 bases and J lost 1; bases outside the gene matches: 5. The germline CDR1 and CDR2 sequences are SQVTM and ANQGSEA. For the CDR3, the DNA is TGCAGCGTCCTCCGACAGGGTAACTATGGCTACACCTTC. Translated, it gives CSVLRQGNYGYTF.

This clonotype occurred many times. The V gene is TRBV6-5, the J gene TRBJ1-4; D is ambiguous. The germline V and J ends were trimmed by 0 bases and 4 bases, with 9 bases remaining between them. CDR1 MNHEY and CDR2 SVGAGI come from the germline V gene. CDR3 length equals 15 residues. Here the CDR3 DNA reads TGTGCCAGCAGTTACTCAACGGGGATTAATGAAAAACTGTTTTTT. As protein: CASSYSTGINEKLFF.

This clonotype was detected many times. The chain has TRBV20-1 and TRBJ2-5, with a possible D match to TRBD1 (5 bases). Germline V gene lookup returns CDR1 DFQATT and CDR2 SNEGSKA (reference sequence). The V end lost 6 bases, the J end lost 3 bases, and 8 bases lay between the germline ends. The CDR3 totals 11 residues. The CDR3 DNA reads TGCAGTGCCCTGACAGAAGAGACCCAGTACTTC. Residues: CSALTEETQYF.

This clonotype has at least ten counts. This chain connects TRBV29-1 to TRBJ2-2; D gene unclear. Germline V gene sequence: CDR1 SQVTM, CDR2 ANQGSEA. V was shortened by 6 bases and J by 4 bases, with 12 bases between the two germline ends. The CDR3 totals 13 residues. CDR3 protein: CSVEERGTGELFF. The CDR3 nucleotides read TGCAGCGTCGAGGAAAGAGGCACCGGGGAGCTGTTTTTT.

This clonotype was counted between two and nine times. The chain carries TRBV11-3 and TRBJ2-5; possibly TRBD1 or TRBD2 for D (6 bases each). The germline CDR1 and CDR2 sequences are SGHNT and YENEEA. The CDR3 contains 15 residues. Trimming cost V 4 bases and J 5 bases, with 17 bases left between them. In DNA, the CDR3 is TGTGCCAGCAGCTCCGTAAGGGGGGCTGGGGAGACCCAGTACTTC. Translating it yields CASSSVRGAGETQYF.

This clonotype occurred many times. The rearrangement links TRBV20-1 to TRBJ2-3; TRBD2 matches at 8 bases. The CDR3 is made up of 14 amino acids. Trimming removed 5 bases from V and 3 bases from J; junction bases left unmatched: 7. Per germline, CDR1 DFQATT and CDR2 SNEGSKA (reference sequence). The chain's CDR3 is CSADSGIGTDTQYF. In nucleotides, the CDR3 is TGCAGTGCTGATAGCGGGATTGGGACAGATACGCAGTATTTT.